This entry is about one T cell receptor (beta chain). The antigen is undetermined. These data originate in a study of cytomegalovirus exposure and HLA in healthy donors. Findings and limits, study-wide: HLA alleles showed associations with 16,951 TCR beta sequences in a later analysis, at a 0.05 false discovery rate. Rarity characterized most TCR sequences, yet some public TCRs appeared in many donors.

The CDR3 runs 15 residues. CDR1 and CDR2 from the germline V gene are MDHEN and SYDVKM. Unmatched junction bases numbered 5, after V lost 5 bases and J lost 5 bases. A multiplex PCR was run with 60 Vbeta primers and 13 Jbeta primers. Clones were read by immunoSEQ multiplex PCR, and TCRdb kept only the in-frame ones, dropping some. The sample yields roughly 97,000 clones, around three quarters seen once. The sequenced sample was PBMCs. The receptor was isolated from a woman aged 18 to 35 in good health and CMV-seropositive. The rearrangement joins TRBV28 to TRBJ2-1; 11 bases are a match to TRBD2. The CDR3 region is CASSMGLAANNEQFF. The CDR3 DNA is TGTGCCAGCAGTATGGGACTAGCGGCAAACAATGAGCAGTTCTTC.